Below, 32 T cell receptor beta chains from the same sample are listed, as sequenced in a study of blood T cell repertoires in COVID-19. Some clones are missing from TCRdb's copy, which holds only in-frame ones; the method was immunoSEQ multiplex PCR. This table has approximately 64,000 clones, 88% appearing once. Sequenced: PBMCs or T cells enriched from blood (not recorded which). All receptors derive from a woman aged 40 to 50 who had recovered from COVID-19.

The chain carries TRBV2 and TRBJ1-5, with D possibly TRBD1 on 6 matching bases. This CDR3 is 13 amino acids long. V was trimmed by 5 bases and J by 7 bases, leaving 12 bases between them. Germline V gene sequence: CDR1 SNHLY, CDR2 FYNNEI. This CDR3 reads CASSYRVEQPQHF. CDR3 DNA: TGTGCCAGCAGTTACAGGGTGGAACAGCCCCAGCATTTT.

The rearrangement links TRBV5-6 to TRBJ2-7; weak D call: TRBD1 (5 bases). The CDR3 sequence is 14 residues long. Between the trimmed V and J ends, which lost 4 bases and 3 bases, there was a span of 14 bases. Germline values: CDR1 SGHDT, CDR2 YYEEEE. The CDR3 bases are TGTGCCAGCAGCCCTCCAAACAGGAACTACGAGCAGTACTTC. This sequence encodes CASSPPNRNYEQYF.

This clone appeared once. The rearrangement joins TRBV5-6 to TRBJ1-2, with 9 bases that match TRBD1. CDR3 length: 15 amino acids. Germline V CDR1 and CDR2: SGHDT, YYEEEE. The V and J ends lost 3 bases and 5 bases, in that order; junction bases with no gene match: 8. The CDR3 region is CASSSATDRGYGYTF. In DNA, the CDR3 is TGTGCCAGCAGCTCCGCGACGGACAGGGGTTATGGCTACACCTTC.

V usage is TRBV2 and J usage is TRBJ2-7, with D perhaps matching TRBD2 (5 bases). CDR1 and CDR2 (germline): SNHLY, FYNNEI. There are 13 residues in the CDR3. The germline V and J ends were trimmed by 9 bases and 2 bases, with 14 bases remaining between them. The CDR3 reads CASRKTEAYEQYF. DNA of the CDR3: TGTGCCAGTAGAAAGACGGAGGCCTACGAGCAGTACTTC.

The table lists this clone with a count of one. The chain uses TRBV12-3 or TRBV12-4 and TRBJ2-1; D may be TRBD1 (7 bases). The germline V and J ends were trimmed by 6 bases and 10 bases, with 10 bases remaining between them. CDR3 length equals 11 residues. The CDR3 DNA reads as TGTGCCAGCAGGCAGGGGGGCGAGCAGTTCTTC. Translation gives CASRQGGEQFF.

This clone has just one count. This chain connects TRBV9 to TRBJ1-2; D not certain. Trimming cost V 6 bases and J 8 bases, with 11 bases left between them. Germline V gene lookup returns CDR1 SGDLS and CDR2 YYNGEE. The CDR3 length is 11 residues. CDR3 loop: CASNSAGGYTF. The DNA for the CDR3 is TGTGCCAGCAACTCGGCCGGGGGCTACACCTTC.

The V call is TRBV9, the J call TRBJ2-7; perhaps TRBD1 as D (6 bases). Germline loops: CDR1 SGDLS, CDR2 YYNGEE. The V gene lost 4 bases and the J gene lost 0 bases, with 14 bases spanning the gap. There are 15 residues in the CDR3. The CDR3 here is CASSPRGSSSYEQYF. The CDR3 DNA reads as TGTGCCAGCAGCCCGAGGGGGAGTAGCTCCTACGAGCAGTACTTC. The full variable domain, completed using reference TRBV9 and TRBJ2-7, is DSGVTQTPKHLITATGQRVTLRCSPRSGDLSVYWYQQSLDQGLQFLIQYYNGEERAKGNILERFSAQQFPDLHSELNLSSLELGDSALYFCASSPRGSSSYEQYFGPGTRLTVT.

This clone has more than one count but fewer than ten. The rearrangement links TRBV7-9 to TRBJ1-2, with D uncertain. Trimming left V 1 base short and J 0 bases short, with 6 bases between. CDR1 SEHNR and CDR2 FQNEAQ come from the germline V gene (reference sequence). The CDR3 runs to 14 residues. CDR3 DNA sequence: TGTGCCAGCAGCTTAGTCGGTGCTAACTATGGCTACACCTTC. Its translation is CASSLVGANYGYTF.

The chain links TRBV21-1 to TRBJ2-7; whether TRBD1, the table's D call, matches the DNA was not checked. TRBV21-1 counts as a pseudogene. The CDR3 is 12 residues long. In DNA form, the CDR3 reads TGTGCCAGCAGCAAAGCGGGCAACGAGCAGTACTTC. Translated, it gives CASSKAGNEQYF.

CDR3 loop: CASSRGSEAFF. In DNA, the CDR3 is TGTGCCAGCAGTAGGGGGTCTGAAGCTTTCTTT. This rearrangement joins TRBV12-3 or TRBV12-4 to TRBJ1-1; TRBD1 might be the D (6 bases). The CDR3 extends over 11 amino acids. V lost 5 bases, J lost 6 bases, and 7 bases lay in between.

The chain uses TRBV2 and TRBJ2-2; maybe TRBD2 (6 bases). Germline V CDR1 and CDR2: SNHLY, FYNNEI. This CDR3 comprises 15 residues. Trimming left V 10 bases short and J 1 base short, with 16 bases between. The CDR3 DNA reads as TGTGCCACCCAGGAACGGCGGGGGAACACCGGGGAGCTGTTTTTT. It translates to CATQERRGNTGELFF.

The CDR3 protein is CASSPGQAPGELFF. Written as DNA, the CDR3 is TGTGCCAGCAGCCCGGGACAGGCGCCGGGAGAACTGTTTTTT. This chain uses TRBV5-4 with TRBJ1-4, with TRBD1 matching over 8 bases. This CDR3 contains 14 residues. Germline loops: CDR1 SGHNT, CDR2 YYREEE (reference sequence). Trimming took 4 bases from V and 12 from J; bases not matched to a gene: 11.

The chain is built from TRBV2 and TRBJ1-1; D call uncertain. Germline V gene sequence: CDR1 SNHLY, CDR2 FYNNEI. The CDR3 covers 13 residues. The V and J ends lost 7 bases and 6 bases respectively, with 15 bases between them. The CDR3 DNA reads as TGTGCCAGCAACGAACGGGAGGAGGCTGAAGCTTTCTTT. The encoded protein is CASNEREEAEAFF.

The chain carries TRBV5-1 and TRBJ1-1, with no clear D. Germline CDR1 and CDR2: SGHRS and YFSETQ. The germline V and J ends were trimmed by 5 bases and 3 bases, with 11 bases remaining between them. CDR3 length: 13 amino acids. This chain's CDR3 is CASSLLADTEAFF. CDR3 DNA: TGCGCCAGCAGTTTGTTAGCGGACACTGAAGCTTTCTTT.

The chain is built from TRBV19 and TRBJ1-1; TRBD1 matches at 7 bases. The CDR3 covers 15 residues. In germline, CDR1 is LNHDA, CDR2 SQIVND (reference sequence). Trimming at V came to 5 bases and at J to 3 bases, leaving 9 bases not matched to a gene. The CDR3 reads CASSFGGGADTEAFF. CDR3 sequence (DNA): TGTGCCAGTAGTTTCGGAGGGGGCGCGGACACTGAAGCTTTCTTT.

J is TRBJ2-3 and V is TRBV4-2; 11 nucleotides line up with TRBD2. V lost 0 bases, J lost 4 bases, and 12 bases stayed unmatched. This CDR3 comprises 19 residues. In germline, CDR1 is LGHNA, CDR2 YNFKEQ. The CDR3: CASSQEVLAGGDPPDTQYF. CDR3 in DNA: TGTGCCAGCAGCCAAGAGGTCCTAGCGGGGGGCGACCCTCCAGATACGCAGTATTTT.

Turning to this clone: Other DNA sequences of this sample code for an identical CDR3. This sequence joins TRBV3-1 (or the pseudogene TRBV3-2) and TRBJ2-1, with TRBD2 matching over 10 bases. The germline V gene has CDR1 LGHDT and CDR2 YNNKEL (reference sequence). With 5 bases clipped from V and 2 bases from J, the junction kept 3 bases outside the gene matches. The CDR3 has 15 amino acids. CDR3 region: CASSSSGGAYNEQFF. CDR3 nucleotide sequence: TGTGCCAGCAGCTCCAGCGGGGGGGCCTACAATGAGCAGTTCTTC.

The rearrangement links TRBV19 to TRBJ1-1; D might be TRBD1 (5 bases). Deletions cut 10 bases from V and 3 bases from J, with 18 bases between. CDR1 and CDR2 from the germline V gene are LNHDA and SQIVND (reference sequence). CDR3 length: 14 residues. The CDR3 DNA is TGTGCCACCTTACGGGGGGGTCTTTACACTGAAGCTTTCTTT. Amino acid sequence: CATLRGGLYTEAFF.

This sequence joins TRBV7-9 and TRBJ2-5, with 9 bases lining up with TRBD1. The CDR3 covers 16 residues. In germline, CDR1 is SEHNR, CDR2 FQNEAQ (reference sequence). Trimming took 5 bases from V and 5 from J; bases not matched to a gene: 12. The DNA for the CDR3 is TGTGCCAGCAGCCCAGAGGACAGGGGCGGTTTGGAGACCCAGTACTTC. Translation gives CASSPEDRGGLETQYF.

V is TRBV5-1 and J is TRBJ2-3, with 10 bases matching TRBD2. The CDR3 is made up of 16 amino acids. V was pared by 4 bases and J by 1 base, with 6 bases of the junction left unmatched. Germline V gives CDR1 SGHRS, CDR2 YFSETQ. CDR3 sequence: CASSMTSGSGTDTQYF. CDR3 sequence (DNA): TGCGCCAGCAGCATGACTAGCGGGTCTGGCACAGATACGCAGTATTTT.

This chain connects TRBV6-5 to TRBJ1-2; 7 positions agree with TRBD1. The CDR3 extends over 15 amino acids. CDR1 is MNHEY and CDR2 is SVGAGI in the germline V gene. Trimming cost V 0 bases and J 4 bases; bases outside gene matches: 5. The CDR3 coding sequence is TGTGCCAGCAGTTACTCTACAGGGGTCGGCTATGGCTACACCTTC. Translating it yields CASSYSTGVGYGYTF.

This chain uses TRBV6-2 or TRBV6-3 with TRBJ2-7, with 10 bases aligning to TRBD1. Germline CDR1 reads MNHEY; CDR2 reads SVGEGT. This CDR3 spans 15 amino acids. V gave up 2 bases and J gave up 4 bases; unmatched junction bases: 5. The CDR3 region is CASSYEGTGAYEQYF. The CDR3 bases are TGTGCCAGCAGTTACGAGGGGACAGGGGCATACGAGCAGTACTTC.

The chain combines TRBV9 with TRBJ1-5; D might be TRBD1 (6 bases). Trimming shortened V by 3 bases and J by 4 bases, and 11 bases separated the two germline ends. This CDR3 contains 14 residues. Germline values: CDR1 SGDLS, CDR2 YYNGEE. The CDR3 sequence is CASSARDTNQPQHF. CDR3 nucleotides: TGTGCCAGCAGCGCCCGGGACACAAATCAGCCCCAGCATTTT.

V usage is TRBV21-1 and J usage is TRBJ1-5; the table names TRBD1, a call not compared with the DNA. TRBV21-1 is shown as a pseudogene. This CDR3 has 18 residues. Written as DNA, the CDR3 is TGTGCCAGCAGCAAAGTTAAAGGGGGATGTCGGAGCAATCAGCCCCAGCATTTT. This gives the protein CASSKVKGGCRSNQPQHF.

The V and J genes are TRBV27 and TRBJ1-1, with unresolved D. The CDR3 covers 12 residues. Germline CDR1 MNHEY, CDR2 SMNVEV (reference sequence). V was pared by 4 bases and J by 4 bases, with 7 bases between. The CDR3 loop is CASSSGFTEAFF. The CDR3 nucleotides are TGTGCCAGCAGTTCGGGGTTCACTGAAGCTTTCTTT.

V gene TRBV18 combines with J gene TRBJ1-3; tentative D call: TRBD1 (5 bases). V lost 3 bases and J lost 4, with 13 bases in between. Germline CDR1 is KGHSH and CDR2 is LQKENI. This CDR3 spans 15 amino acids. The CDR3 DNA follows: TGTGCCAGCTCACCTACTGGACAAAAGGGAAACACCATATATTTT. It specifies CASSPTGQKGNTIYF.

The chain combines TRBV6-4 with TRBJ2-1; 16 bases match TRBD2. Germline assignment: CDR1 MRHNA and CDR2 SNTAGT. With 6 bases clipped from V and 10 bases from J, the junction kept 9 bases outside the gene matches. The CDR3 is made up of 16 amino acids. The CDR3 bases are TGTGCCAGCAGCATCGGGACTAGCGGGGGGGCTGTGGAGCAGTTCTTC. Translated, it gives CASSIGTSGGAVEQFF.

This clone showed up just a few times. The rearrangement links TRBV7-8 to TRBJ2-1, with 9 positions matching TRBD2. The CDR3 contains 16 residues. The V segment lost 5 bases and the J segment 5 bases; nucleotides outside the gene matches: 10. Germline loops: CDR1 SGHVS, CDR2 FQNEAQ. In DNA, the CDR3 is TGTGCCAGCAGCCCCCGCCTTAGCGGGGGCCACAATGAGCAGTTCTTC. It specifies CASSPRLSGGHNEQFF.

The rearrangement uses TRBV6-5 and TRBJ2-5; D might be TRBD2 (6 bases). Looked up from germline, CDR1 is MNHEY and CDR2 is SVGAGI. This CDR3 is built from 14 residues. The germline V and J ends were trimmed by 7 bases and 4 bases, with 16 bases remaining between them. CDR3 sequence reads: CASTLNLGGETQYF. The CDR3 DNA is TGTGCCAGCACCCTAAACCTGGGGGGAGAGACCCAGTACTTC.

The CDR3 region is CASSLGTGPNSPLHF. The CDR3 coding sequence is TGCGCCAGCAGCTTGGGGACAGGCCCTAATTCACCCCTCCACTTT. This rearrangement joins TRBV5-1 to TRBJ1-6; TRBD1 matches at 7 bases. The CDR3 covers 15 residues. With V trimmed by 0 bases and J by 6 bases, 3 bases remained unmatched. Germline V lookup: CDR1 SGHRS, CDR2 YFSETQ.

By proportion, this clone is medium-sized. This rearrangement joins TRBV6-1 to TRBJ2-2, with 10 bases lining up with TRBD2. Germline V gene data show CDR1 as MNHNS and CDR2 as SASEGT. V gave up 3 bases and J gave up 2 bases; unmatched junction bases: 3. This CDR3 comprises 16 residues. For the CDR3, the DNA is TGTGCCAGCAGTGACCGGACTAGCGGAAACACCGGGGAGCTGTTTTTT. Translated: CASSDRTSGNTGELFF.

This clone was observed a few times. The chain combines TRBV4-2 with TRBJ1-4; tentatively, D is TRBD1 (6 bases). V dropped 0 bases and J dropped 6 bases, with 14 bases sitting between them. The CDR3 runs 16 residues. Germline V lookup: CDR1 LGHNA, CDR2 YNFKEQ. As DNA, the CDR3 is TGTGCCAGCAGCCAAGATGGCGGGGGGGGGCATGAAAAACTGTTTTTT. Encoded protein: CASSQDGGGGHEKLFF.